The clone carrying this T cell receptor beta chain was seen only a few times. Deletions cut 0 bases from V and 6 bases from J, with 9 bases between. Per the germline V gene, CDR1 is SQVTM and CDR2 is ANQGSEA. The CDR3 totals 12 residues. The data belong to a study of early T cells in non-severe SARS-CoV-2 infection. In the library, individual cDNA molecules carried attached unique molecular identifiers. One entry per CDR3 protein, called by TCRdb with MiXCR from the 5' RACE reads. The sample holds roughly 53,000 distinct CDR3 sequences, about a tenth seen once. The source is an adult who was a healthcare worker with PCR-confirmed SARS-CoV-2 infection or an uninfected control (not recorded which). The chain links TRBV29-1 to TRBJ2-7; D might be TRBD1 or TRBD2, each matching 5 bases. The sample consisted of whole blood. CDR3 residues: CSVEEGTSEQYF. Here the CDR3 DNA reads TGCAGCGTTGAAGAGGGGACGAGCGAGCAGTACTTC.